This T cell receptor (beta chain) stems from a study of cytomegalovirus exposure and HLA in healthy donors. Vbeta (60) and Jbeta (13) primers were used in the PCR. The protocol was immunoSEQ multiplex PCR, while the TCRdb copy is restricted to in-frame clones and leaves out a portion. This table holds under 100,000 clones, more than 50% found once. The TCR originated in a woman aged 40-49 years in good health and CMV-seropositive. Sequencing was performed on PBMCs.

The CDR3 nucleotides read TGTGCCTGCGGTAAGACCGGCGGCGGGGAGACCCAGTACTTC. Amino acid sequence: CACGKTGGGETQYF. The V and J genes are TRBV30 and TRBJ2-5; D possibly corresponds to TRBD2 (5 bases). CDR1 is GTSNPN, CDR2 SVGIG, per germline (reference sequence). V was pared by 6 bases and J by 5 bases, with 19 bases between. The CDR3 spans 14 residues.